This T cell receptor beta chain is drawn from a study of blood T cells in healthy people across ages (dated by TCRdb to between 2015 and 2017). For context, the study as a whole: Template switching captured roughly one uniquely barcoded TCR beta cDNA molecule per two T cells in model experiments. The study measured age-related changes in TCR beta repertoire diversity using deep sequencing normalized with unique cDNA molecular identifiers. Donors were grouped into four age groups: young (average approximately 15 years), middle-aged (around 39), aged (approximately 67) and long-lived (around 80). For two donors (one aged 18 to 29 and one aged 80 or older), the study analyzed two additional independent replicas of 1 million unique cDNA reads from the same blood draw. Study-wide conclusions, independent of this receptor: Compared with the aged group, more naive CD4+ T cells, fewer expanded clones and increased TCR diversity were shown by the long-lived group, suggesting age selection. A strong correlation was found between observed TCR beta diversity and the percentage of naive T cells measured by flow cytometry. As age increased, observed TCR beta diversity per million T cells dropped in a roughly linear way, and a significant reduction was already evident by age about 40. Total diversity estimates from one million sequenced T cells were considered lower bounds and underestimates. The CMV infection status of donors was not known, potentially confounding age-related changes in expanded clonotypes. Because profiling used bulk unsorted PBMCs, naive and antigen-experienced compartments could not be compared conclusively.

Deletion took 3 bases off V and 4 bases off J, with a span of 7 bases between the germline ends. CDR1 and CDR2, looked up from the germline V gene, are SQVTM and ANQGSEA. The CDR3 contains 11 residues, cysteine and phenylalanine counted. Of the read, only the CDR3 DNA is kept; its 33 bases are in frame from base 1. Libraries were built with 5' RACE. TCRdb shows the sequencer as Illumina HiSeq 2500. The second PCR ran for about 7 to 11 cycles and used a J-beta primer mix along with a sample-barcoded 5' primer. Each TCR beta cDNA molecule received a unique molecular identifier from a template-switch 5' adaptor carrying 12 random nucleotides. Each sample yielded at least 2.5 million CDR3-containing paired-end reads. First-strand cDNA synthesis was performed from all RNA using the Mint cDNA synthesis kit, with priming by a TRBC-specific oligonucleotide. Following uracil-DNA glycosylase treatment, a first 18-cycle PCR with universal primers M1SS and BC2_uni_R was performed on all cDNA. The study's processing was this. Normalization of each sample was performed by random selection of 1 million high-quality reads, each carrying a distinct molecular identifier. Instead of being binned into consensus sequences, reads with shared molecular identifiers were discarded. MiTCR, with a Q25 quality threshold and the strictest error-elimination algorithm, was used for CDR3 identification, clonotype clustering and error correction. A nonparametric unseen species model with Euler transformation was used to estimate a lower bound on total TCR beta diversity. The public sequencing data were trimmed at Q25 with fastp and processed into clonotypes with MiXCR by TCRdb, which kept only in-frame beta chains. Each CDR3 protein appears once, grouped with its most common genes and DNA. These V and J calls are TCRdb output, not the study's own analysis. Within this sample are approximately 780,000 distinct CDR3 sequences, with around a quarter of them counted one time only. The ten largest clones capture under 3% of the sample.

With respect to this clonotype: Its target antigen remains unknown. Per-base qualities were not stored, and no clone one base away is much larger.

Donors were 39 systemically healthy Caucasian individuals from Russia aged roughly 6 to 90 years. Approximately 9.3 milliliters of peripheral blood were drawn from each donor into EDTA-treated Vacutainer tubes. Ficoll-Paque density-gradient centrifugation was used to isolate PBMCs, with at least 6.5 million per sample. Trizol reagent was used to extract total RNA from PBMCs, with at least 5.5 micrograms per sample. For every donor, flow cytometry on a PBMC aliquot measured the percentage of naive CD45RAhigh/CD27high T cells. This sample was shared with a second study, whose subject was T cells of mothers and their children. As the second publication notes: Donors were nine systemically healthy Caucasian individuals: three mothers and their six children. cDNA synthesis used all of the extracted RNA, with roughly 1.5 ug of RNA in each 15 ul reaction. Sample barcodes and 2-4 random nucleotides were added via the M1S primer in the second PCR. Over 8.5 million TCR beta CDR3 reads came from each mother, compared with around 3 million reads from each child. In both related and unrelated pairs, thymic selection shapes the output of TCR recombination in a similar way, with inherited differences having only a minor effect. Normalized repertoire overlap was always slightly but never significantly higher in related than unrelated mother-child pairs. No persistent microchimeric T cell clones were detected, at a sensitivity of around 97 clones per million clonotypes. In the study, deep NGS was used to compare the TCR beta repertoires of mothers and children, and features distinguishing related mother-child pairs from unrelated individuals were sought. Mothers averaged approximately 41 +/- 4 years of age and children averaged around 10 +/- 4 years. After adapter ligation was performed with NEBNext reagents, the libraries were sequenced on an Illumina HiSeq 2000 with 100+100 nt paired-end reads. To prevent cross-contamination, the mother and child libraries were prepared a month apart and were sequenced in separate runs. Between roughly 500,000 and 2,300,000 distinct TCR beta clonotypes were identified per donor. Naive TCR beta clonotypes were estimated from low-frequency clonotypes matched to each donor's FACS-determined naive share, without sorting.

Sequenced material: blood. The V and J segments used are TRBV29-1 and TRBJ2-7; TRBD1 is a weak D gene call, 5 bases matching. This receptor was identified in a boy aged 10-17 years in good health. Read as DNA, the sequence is TGCAGCGTTGAGGGGCAGTACGAGCAGTACTTC. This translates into CSVEGQYEQYF.